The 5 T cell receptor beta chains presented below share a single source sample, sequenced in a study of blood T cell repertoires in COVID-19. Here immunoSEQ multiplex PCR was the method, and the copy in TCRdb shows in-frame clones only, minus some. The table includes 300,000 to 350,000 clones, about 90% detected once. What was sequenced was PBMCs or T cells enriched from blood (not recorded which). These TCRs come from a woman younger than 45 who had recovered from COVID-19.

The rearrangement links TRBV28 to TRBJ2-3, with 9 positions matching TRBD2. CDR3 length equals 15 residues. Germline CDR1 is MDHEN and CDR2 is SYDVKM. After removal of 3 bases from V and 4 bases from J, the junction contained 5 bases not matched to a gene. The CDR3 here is CASSFGGGEADTQYF. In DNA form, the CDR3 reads TGTGCCAGCAGTTTCGGCGGGGGGGAGGCAGATACGCAGTATTTT. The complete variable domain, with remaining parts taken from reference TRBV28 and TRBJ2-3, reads DVKVTQSSRYLVKRTGEKVFLECVQDMDHENMFWYRQDPGLGLRLIYFSYDVKMKEKGDIPEGYSVSREKKERFSLILESASTNQTSMYLCASSFGGGEADTQYFGPGTRLTVL.

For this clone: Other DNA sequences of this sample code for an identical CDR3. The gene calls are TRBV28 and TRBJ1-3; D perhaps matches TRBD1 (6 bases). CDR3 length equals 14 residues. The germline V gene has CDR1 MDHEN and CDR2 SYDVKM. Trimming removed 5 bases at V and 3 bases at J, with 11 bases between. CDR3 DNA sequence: TGTGCCAGCAGTACCAGGGGTGGTGGAAACACCATATATTTT. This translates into CASSTRGGGNTIYF.

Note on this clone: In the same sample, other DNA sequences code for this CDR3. CDR3 protein: CASSLGTGVNQPQHF. CDR3 nucleotide sequence: TGCGCCAGCAGCTTGGGGACAGGGGTCAATCAGCCCCAGCATTTT. The chain employs TRBV5-1 and TRBJ1-5, with TRBD1 matching over 9 bases. V trimming: 0 bases; J trimming: 3 bases; junction bases outside the gene matches: 1. Germline values: CDR1 SGHRS, CDR2 YFSETQ. The CDR3 extends over 15 amino acids.

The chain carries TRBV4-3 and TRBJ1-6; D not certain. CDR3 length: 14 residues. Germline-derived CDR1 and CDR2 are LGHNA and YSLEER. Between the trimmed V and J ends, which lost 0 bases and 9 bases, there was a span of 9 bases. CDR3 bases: TGCGCCAGCAGCCAAGATGAACGCGTTTCACCCCTCCACTTT. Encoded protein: CASSQDERVSPLHF.

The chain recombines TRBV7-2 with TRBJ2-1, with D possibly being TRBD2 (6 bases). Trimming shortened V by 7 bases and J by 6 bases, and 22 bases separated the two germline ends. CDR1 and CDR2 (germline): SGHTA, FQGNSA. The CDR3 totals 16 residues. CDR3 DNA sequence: TGTGCCAGCATCCCGGCGGGGTCACAACTTACCAATGAGCAGTTCTTC. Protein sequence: CASIPAGSQLTNEQFF.